This T cell receptor beta chain was captured in a study of T cell responses to AZD1222 COVID-19 vaccine listed by TCRdb under 2021. Study-wide context: A total of just over 230 trial participants underwent TCR sequencing, of whom nearly 210 had received two doses of AZD1222 and 26 had received two doses of the MenACWY control vaccine. Enrollment into the trials was organized by age into subgroups of 18-55, 56-69 and 70-plus years, and those subgroups contained roughly 140, 27 and 60 TCR-sequenced participants, respectively.

The CDR3 regions of human TCRbeta chains were analyzed by immunosequencing. In the original analysis: TCRs in the repertoires were matched against a reference library of SARS-CoV-2-specific TCRs that had been generated with the MIRA antigen-specificity platform. Breadth was defined as the fraction of unique TCRs that were SARS-CoV-2-associated. Depth was defined as the fraction of total T cells that were SARS-CoV-2-associated. Using the MIRA data, each spike-specific TCR was mapped to the spike region that the TCR reacts to and placed in a CD4 or CD8 class. Log10-transformed breadth and depth values were compared by one-way ANOVA with Sidak's multiple comparisons tests. This immuneACCESS table, as held by TCRdb, lists in-frame sequences with V and J called but not all clones. Of the missing ones, under half trace to an unresolved V gene in checked studies; the others have no known cause. V and J calls plus clone size are reproduced from that table; the DNA served to infer D and trimming. This sample has roughly 70,000 clones in its table, and around 90% of those were observed once. In total, the top ten clones hold approximately 6% of the sample.

This clone was detected only once. What antigen it recognizes has not been identified. Base qualities are missing; no much larger clone stands one base away. The sample's time point label, decoded: about 28 days (+/-7) after the second vaccine dose. The treatment or condition label of this sample denotes: meningococcal conjugate vaccine given as trial control. Vaccinee samples came from UK trials COV001 and COV002, including a single-blind randomized controlled phase 2/3 trial of AZD1222 (ChAdOx1 nCoV-19) in healthy adults. For TCRbeta chain sequencing, PBMC samples from trial participants were taken at day 0 and at day 28 after the second dose. General conclusions and limits of the study: Conclusions about previously exposed vaccinees were limited because only six AZD1222 recipients were SARS-CoV-2 seropositive at baseline. CD4 TCRs associated with the vaccine covered the entire spike protein, and the dominant responses were in regions 160-218 and 743-854. Because no samples from the day 14 peak response were available, repertoires could be characterized only after the peak T cell response. In the small 56-69-year group, the increase in depth fell short of significance, most likely because of low power. Participants were mostly white British and included more females than males, and it was suggested by the authors that clonal diversity may have been underestimated. After two AZD1222 doses, spike-specific TCR breadth and depth were significantly higher than at day 0 and than in MenACWY recipients. Reportedly, close to half of the unique spike-specific TCRs recognized epitopes lying outside the regions that are mutated in the B.1.351 and B.1.1.7 variants.

Reading the germline V gene (reference sequence) gives CDR1 LNHDA and CDR2 SQIVND. Measured from the cysteine to the phenylalanine, the CDR3 is 15 residues long. Solely the CDR3 DNA is kept, with 45 bases framed from the first base. V loses 7 bases of germline sequence and J loses 0 bases, and the interval between the two ends is 15 bases. The receptor comes from an adult who received the MenACWY meningococcal vaccine as a control. The sample in question was peripheral blood, obtained 28 days after the second dose of the MenACWY control vaccine. The V and J segments used are TRBV19 and TRBJ1-1; 5 matching bases give a weak D call of TRBD1. The CDR3 corresponds to CASTGVGDLNTEAFF. The base sequence is TGTGCCAGTACGGGGGTGGGGGACCTGAACACTGAAGCTTTCTTT. Reference TRBV19 and TRBJ1-1 genes cover what lies past the CDR3, so the full variable domain is DGGITQSPKYLFRKEGQNVTLSCEQNLNHDAMYWYRQDPGQGLRLIYYSQIVNDFQKGDIAEGYSVSREKKESFPLTVTSAQKNPTAFYLCASTGVGDLNTEAFFGQGTRLTVV.